This TCR beta chain was captured in a study of blood T cell repertoires in COVID-19. TCRdb's table, derived via immunoSEQ multiplex PCR, lists solely in-frame clones and lacks some. Of more than 150,000 clones listed, around 89% were seen once; the top ten hold about 0.58%. Germline V gene data show CDR1 as SGHRS and CDR2 as YFSETQ. The V end lost 4 bases, the J end lost 4 bases, and 14 bases lay between the germline ends. This CDR3 contains 15 residues. This clone was counted between two and nine times. The material sequenced was peripheral blood. This sequence joins TRBV5-1 and TRBJ2-2; no firm D call. This TCR derives from a man in his forties or fifties with acute or convalescent COVID-19. The CDR3 DNA is TGCGCCAGCAGCCCCGCCGTGGGCTCCACCGGGGAGCTGTTTTTT. It codes for CASSPAVGSTGELFF.